A single sample is the source of the 23 T cell receptor beta chains below, sequenced in a study of OX40 agonist ivuxolimab in advanced cancers. The method was immunoSEQ multiplex PCR; TCRdb's version includes in-frame clones alone and lacks a portion of them. The sample lists 95,000 to 150,000 clones; 80% to 95% were seen once. The sequences come from CD4+ or CD8+ T cells sorted from blood, collected in a trial of the OX40 agonist ivuxolimab. Every receptor here comes from an adult with an advanced solid tumor such as melanoma, head and neck, liver or kidney cancer.

The rearrangement links TRBV6-1 to TRBJ1-3; the D is unclear. Trimming removed 2 bases from V and 4 bases from J, with 12 bases in between. Germline assignment: CDR1 MNHNS and CDR2 SASEGT. CDR3 length: 15 residues. CDR3 nucleotide sequence: TGTGCCAGCAGTGAAAACGGGATTGGAGGAAACACCATATATTTT. As protein: CASSENGIGGNTIYF.

The chain combines TRBV19 with TRBJ1-1; D perhaps matches TRBD1 (5 bases). CDR1 is LNHDA, CDR2 SQIVND, per germline (reference sequence). V was pared by 4 bases and J by 1 base, with 13 bases between. CDR3 length: 15 residues. CDR3 nucleotide sequence: TGTGCCAGTAGTAAAGGGACCGTATCGAACACTGAAGCTTTCTTT. It translates to CASSKGTVSNTEAFF.

This clone was counted between two and nine times. The chain recombines TRBV15 with TRBJ1-6; D ambiguous. The CDR3 spans 13 residues. Trimming removed 1 base from V and 7 bases from J, with 5 bases in between. Looked up from germline, CDR1 is LNHNV and CDR2 is YYDKDF (reference sequence). The DNA of the CDR3 is TGTGCCACCAGCAGAGCCAGGAATTCACCCCTCCACTTT. This sequence encodes CATSRARNSPLHF.

The chain recombines TRBV28 with TRBJ1-2; the D gene is possibly TRBD1 (6 bases). CDR1 is MDHEN, CDR2 SYDVKM, per germline. This CDR3 comprises 14 residues. Trimming shortened V by 5 bases and J by 1 base, and 11 bases separated the two germline ends. CDR3 protein: CASSTGIYNYGYTF. In nucleotides, the CDR3 is TGTGCCAGCAGTACAGGGATTTATAACTATGGCTACACCTTC.

J is TRBJ2-7 and V is TRBV6-5; D possibly matches TRBD1 or TRBD2 (5 bases each). The V gene's germline CDR1 is MNHEY and CDR2 SVGAGI. The CDR3 contains 13 residues. V was trimmed by 2 bases and J by 11 bases, leaving 16 bases between them. The CDR3 reads CASSYEWGREEYF. CDR3 in DNA: TGTGCCAGCAGTTACGAGTGGGGGAGAGAGGAGTACTTC.

The rearrangement joins TRBV5-1 to TRBJ2-7, with D unresolved. Looked up from germline, CDR1 is SGHRS and CDR2 is YFSETQ. The CDR3 spans 13 residues. V shed 0 bases and J shed 1 base, with 5 bases lying between them. The CDR3 sequence: CASSLAGSYEQYF. The CDR3 coding sequence is TGCGCCAGCAGCTTGGCCGGATCCTACGAGCAGTACTTC.

V gene TRBV5-4 combines with J gene TRBJ1-6, with a possible D match to TRBD1 (5 bases). Germline-derived CDR1 and CDR2 are SGHNT and YYREEE (reference sequence). Deletions cut 5 bases from V and 5 bases from J, with 11 bases between. The CDR3 length is 14 residues. The CDR3 region has the DNA TGTGCCAGCAGGAGGGACCTTGATAATTCACCCCTCCACTTT. Its protein is CASRRDLDNSPLHF.

The rearrangement uses TRBV2 and TRBJ2-7, with D hard to call. The V and J ends lost 6 bases and 4 bases respectively, with 7 bases between them. The CDR3 has 11 amino acids. In germline, CDR1 is SNHLY, CDR2 FYNNEI. In DNA, the CDR3 is TGTGCCAGCAGCCCGACGTACGAGCAGTACTTC. It yields the protein CASSPTYEQYF.

This sequence joins TRBV30 and TRBJ2-3, with TRBD2 identical over 8 bases. The CDR3 is 16 residues long. J lost 1 base, V lost 0 bases, and 6 bases had no gene match. The V gene's germline CDR1 is GTSNPN and CDR2 SVGIG (reference sequence). Written as DNA, the CDR3 is TGTGCCTGGAGTGTATCGCTTAGCGGGGGCACAGATACGCAGTATTTT. Its translation is CAWSVSLSGGTDTQYF.

The V gene is TRBV28, the J gene TRBJ2-2; D might be TRBD2 (5 bases). The CDR3 is made up of 20 amino acids. The germline gives CDR1 MDHEN, CDR2 SYDVKM. The V and J ends lost 2 bases and 0 bases respectively, with 22 bases between them. CDR3 bases: TGTGCCAGCAGTTTAAATTCGAGGGATTTCAGGCCTACGAACACCGGGGAGCTGTTTTTT. It is translated as CASSLNSRDFRPTNTGELFF.

V is TRBV2 and J is TRBJ1-1, with D possibly matching TRBD1 (5 bases). This CDR3 region has 14 residues. CDR1 SNHLY and CDR2 FYNNEI come from the germline V gene. Trimming stripped 4 bases from V and 10 bases from J, with 19 bases between. Here the CDR3 reads CASSGGGTSIGAFF. CDR3 nucleotides: TGTGCCAGCAGTGGGGGAGGGACCTCGATTGGAGCTTTCTTT.

The rearrangement joins TRBV19 to TRBJ2-3; TRBD1 matches 10 bases. V gave up 5 bases and J gave up 2 bases; unmatched junction bases: 16. Germline loops: CDR1 LNHDA, CDR2 SQIVND (reference sequence). The CDR3 is 19 amino acids. CDR3 coding DNA: TGTGCCAGTAGTTTCTCACCCCCGAGACAGGGGGCCTACACAGATACGCAGTATTTT. This codes for CASSFSPPRQGAYTDTQYF.

The chain is built from TRBV28 and TRBJ1-4; 10 bases agree with TRBD1. The CDR3 runs to 15 residues. Per the germline V gene, CDR1 is MDHEN and CDR2 is SYDVKM. V dropped 3 bases and J dropped 7; count of bases not matched to a gene: 5. CDR3: CASSLGTGVLEKLFF. The CDR3 nucleotides are TGTGCCAGCAGTTTGGGGACAGGGGTACTTGAAAAACTGTTTTTT. Using reference TRBV28 and TRBJ1-4 for the parts outside the CDR3, the full variable domain is DVKVTQSSRYLVKRTGEKVFLECVQDMDHENMFWYRQDPGLGLRLIYFSYDVKMKEKGDIPEGYSVSREKKERFSLILESASTNQTSMYLCASSLGTGVLEKLFFGSGTQLSVL.

The chain combines TRBV6-5 with TRBJ1-6; 9 positions match TRBD1. The CDR3 is made up of 15 amino acids. Germline values: CDR1 MNHEY, CDR2 SVGAGI. The V and J ends lost 2 bases and 9 bases, in that order; junction bases with no gene match: 5. CDR3 in amino acids: CASSYGQGIVSPLHF. The DNA of the CDR3 is TGTGCCAGCAGTTACGGACAGGGGATCGTTTCACCCCTCCACTTT.

V and J are TRBV5-1 and TRBJ2-5; possible D gene TRBD2, 6 bases. The CDR3 runs to 14 residues. The V gene lost 6 bases and the J gene lost 1 base, with 13 bases spanning the gap. Germline CDR1 SGHRS, CDR2 YFSETQ. The CDR3 nucleotides read TGCGCCAGCATGTTGGAGGGCCGCCAAGAGACCCAGTACTTC. Its protein is CASMLEGRQETQYF. Looking up the rest from reference TRBV5-1 and TRBJ2-5 gives the full variable domain: KAGVTQTPRYLIKTRGQQVTLSCSPISGHRSVSWYQQTPGQGLQFLFEYFSETQRNKGNFPGRFSGRQFSNSRSEMNVSTLELGDSALYLCASMLEGRQETQYFGPGTRLLVL.

The chain employs TRBV30 and TRBJ2-7, with TRBD2 as a possible D gene (6 bases). The ends were cut back, 0 bases at V and 2 bases at J, with 8 bases in the middle. Germline assignment: CDR1 GTSNPN and CDR2 SVGIG (reference sequence). The CDR3 consists of 13 residues. The DNA for the CDR3 is TGTGCCTGGAGTGTACTAGCTACCTACGAGCAGTACTTC. The encoded protein is CAWSVLATYEQYF.

The V gene is TRBV5-6, the J gene TRBJ2-4; 16 bases agree with TRBD2. This CDR3 is 16 amino acids long. The germline V gene encodes CDR1 SGHDT and CDR2 YYEEEE. V dropped 6 bases and J dropped 6; count of bases not matched to a gene: 6. For the CDR3, the DNA is TGTGCCAGCACCAGGGGACTAGCGGGAGGGGGAAACATTCAGTACTTC. This sequence encodes CASTRGLAGGGNIQYF.

The J gene is TRBJ2-3, the V gene TRBV7-7; D could derive from TRBD1 or TRBD2 (5 bases each). CDR3 size: 14 residues. The germline V and J ends were trimmed by 1 base and 7 bases, with 12 bases remaining between them. Germline CDR1 reads SSHAT; CDR2 reads FNYEAQ (reference sequence). This chain's CDR3 is CASSLGDQTYTQYF. The CDR3 DNA reads TGTGCCAGCAGCTTAGGGGACCAAACGTATACGCAGTATTTT.

V gene TRBV18 combines with J gene TRBJ2-7; the match to TRBD1 covers 11 bases. CDR3 length: 15 residues. Germline CDR1 KGHSH, CDR2 LQKENI. Trimming cost V 1 base and J 5 bases; bases outside gene matches: 4. The CDR3 bases are TGTGCCAGCTCACCACAGGGACAGGGGGTAAACGAGCAGTACTTC. It codes for CASSPQGQGVNEQYF.

The chain recombines TRBV19 with TRBJ1-2, with 8 bases lining up with TRBD1. The germline V gene encodes CDR1 LNHDA and CDR2 SQIVND (reference sequence). The V segment lost 3 bases and the J segment 3 bases; nucleotides outside the gene matches: 9. CDR3 length: 16 amino acids. Here the CDR3 reads CASSMPRTGLDYGYTF. CDR3 nucleotides: TGTGCCAGTAGTATGCCGAGGACAGGGTTAGACTATGGCTACACCTTC.

This rearrangement joins TRBV7-2 to TRBJ2-7, with TRBD2 matching 10 bases. The V segment lost 4 bases and the J segment 2 bases; nucleotides outside the gene matches: 5. Per the germline V gene, CDR1 is SGHTA and CDR2 is FQGNSA. This CDR3 comprises 15 residues. The DNA for the CDR3 is TGTGCCAGCAGCTCCAGGACTAGCGGTGCCTACGAGCAGTACTTC. Encoded protein: CASSSRTSGAYEQYF.

The chain combines TRBV27 with TRBJ1-5, with TRBD1 matching over 8 bases. V was pared by 2 bases and J by 6 bases, with 9 bases of the junction left unmatched. In germline, CDR1 is MNHEY, CDR2 SMNVEV (reference sequence). This CDR3 comprises 16 residues. The CDR3, as DNA: TGTGCCAGCAGTTTAATCGCCCAGGGGGCGGTTCAGCCCCAGCATTTT. Protein: CASSLIAQGAVQPQHF.

The V call is TRBV7-9, the J call TRBJ2-5; D call uncertain. Trimming cost V 7 bases and J 5 bases, with 14 bases left between them. This CDR3 has 13 amino acids. The V gene's germline CDR1 is SEHNR and CDR2 FQNEAQ (reference sequence). Written as DNA, the CDR3 is TGTGCCAGCACCCTGAGGCCTCGGGAGACCCAGTACTTC. Its translation is CASTLRPRETQYF.